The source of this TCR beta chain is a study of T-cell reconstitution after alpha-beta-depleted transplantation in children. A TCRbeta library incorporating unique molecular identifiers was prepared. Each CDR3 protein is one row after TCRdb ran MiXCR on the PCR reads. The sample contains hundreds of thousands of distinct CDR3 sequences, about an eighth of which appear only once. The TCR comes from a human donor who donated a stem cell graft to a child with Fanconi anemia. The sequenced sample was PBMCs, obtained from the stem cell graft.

CDR3 nucleotides: TGTGCCAGCAGCTTGGCCGGAATAGCAGGTGGCTACACCTTC. This codes for CASSLAGIAGGYTF. The rearrangement joins TRBV5-6 to TRBJ1-2; D ambiguous. Germline lookup yields CDR1 SGHDT and CDR2 YYEEEE. This CDR3 region has 14 residues. V was shortened by 0 bases and J by 7 bases, with 13 bases between the two germline ends. The complete variable domain, with remaining parts taken from reference TRBV5-6 and TRBJ1-2, reads DAGVTQSPTHLIKTRGQQVTLRCSPKSGHDTVSWYQQALGQGPQFIFQYYEEEERQRGNFPDRFSGHQFPNYSSELNVNALLLGDSALYLCASSLAGIAGGYTFGSGTRLTVV.